This T cell receptor (beta chain) was recorded in a study of cytomegalovirus exposure and HLA in healthy donors. The CDR3 has 15 amino acids. V was pared by 4 bases and J by 7 bases, with 5 bases of the junction left unmatched. The V gene's germline CDR1 is MNHNS and CDR2 SASEGT. This clone has just a few counts. Its target is unknown. The assay was immunoSEQ multiplex PCR, and TCRdb's table has in-frame clones only and misses some. Of roughly 250,000 clones in the sample, approximately 84% were seen once. Study observations and caveats: The TCR clusters that emerged in the first cohort tended, a later analysis found, to co-occur in the 95 to 150 validation repertoires.

The chain uses TRBV6-1 and TRBJ2-1; 12 bases fit TRBD2. The sample was PBMCs. The clonotype comes from a woman aged 25 to 39 in good health and CMV-seropositive. In DNA, the CDR3 is TGTGCCAGCAGTGCCCTAGCGGGAGGGTATAATGAGCAGTTCTTC. This codes for CASSALAGGYNEQFF.